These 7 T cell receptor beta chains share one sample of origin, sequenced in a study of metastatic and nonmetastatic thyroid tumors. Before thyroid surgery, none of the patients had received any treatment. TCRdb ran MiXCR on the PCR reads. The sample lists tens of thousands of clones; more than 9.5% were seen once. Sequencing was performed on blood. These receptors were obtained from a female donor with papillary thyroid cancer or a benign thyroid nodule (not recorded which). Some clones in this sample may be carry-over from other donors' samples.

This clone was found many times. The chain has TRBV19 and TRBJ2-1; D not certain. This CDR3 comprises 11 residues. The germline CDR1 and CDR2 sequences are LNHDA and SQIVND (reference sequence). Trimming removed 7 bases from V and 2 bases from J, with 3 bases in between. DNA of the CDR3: TGTGCCAGTATGGCCTACAATGAGCAGTTCTTC. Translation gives CASMAYNEQFF.

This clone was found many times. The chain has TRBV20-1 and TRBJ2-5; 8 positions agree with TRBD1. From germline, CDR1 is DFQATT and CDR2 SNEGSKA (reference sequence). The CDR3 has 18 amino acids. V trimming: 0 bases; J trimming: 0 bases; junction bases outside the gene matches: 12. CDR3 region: CSAREPRGRQGYQETQYF. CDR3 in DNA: TGCAGTGCTAGAGAGCCCCGTGGGAGACAGGGGTACCAAGAGACCCAGTACTTC.

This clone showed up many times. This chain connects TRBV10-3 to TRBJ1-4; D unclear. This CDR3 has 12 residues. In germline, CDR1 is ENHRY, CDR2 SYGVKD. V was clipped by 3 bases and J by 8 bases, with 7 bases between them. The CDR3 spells CAISDSAEKLFF. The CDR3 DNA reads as TGTGCCATCAGTGACAGCGCGGAAAAACTGTTTTTT.

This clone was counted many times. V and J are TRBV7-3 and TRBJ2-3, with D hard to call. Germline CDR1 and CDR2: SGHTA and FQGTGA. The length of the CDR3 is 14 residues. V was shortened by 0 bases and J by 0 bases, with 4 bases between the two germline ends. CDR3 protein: CASSLTASTDTQYF. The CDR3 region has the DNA TGTGCCAGCAGCTTAACGGCTAGCACAGATACGCAGTATTTT. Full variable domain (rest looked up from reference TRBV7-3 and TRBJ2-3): GAGVSQTPSNKVTEKGKYVELRCDPISGHTALYWYRQSLGQGPEFLIYFQGTGAADDSGLPNDRFFAVRPEGSVSTLKIQRTERGDSAVYLCASSLTASTDTQYFGPGTRLTVL.

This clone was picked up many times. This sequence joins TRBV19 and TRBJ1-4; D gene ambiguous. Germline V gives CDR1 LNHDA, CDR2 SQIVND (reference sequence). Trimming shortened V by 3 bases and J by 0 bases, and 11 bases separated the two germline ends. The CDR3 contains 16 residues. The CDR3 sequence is CASSIFSGATNEKLFF. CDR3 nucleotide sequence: TGTGCCAGTAGTATTTTCTCCGGGGCAACTAATGAAAAACTGTTTTTT.

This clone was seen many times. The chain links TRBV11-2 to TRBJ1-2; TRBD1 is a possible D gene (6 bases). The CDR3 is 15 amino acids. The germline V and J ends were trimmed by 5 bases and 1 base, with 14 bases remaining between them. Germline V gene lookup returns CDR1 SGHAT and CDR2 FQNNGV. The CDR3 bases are TGTGCCAGCAGCCCCGAACCAGGGGTTAACTATGGCTACACCTTC. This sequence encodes CASSPEPGVNYGYTF.

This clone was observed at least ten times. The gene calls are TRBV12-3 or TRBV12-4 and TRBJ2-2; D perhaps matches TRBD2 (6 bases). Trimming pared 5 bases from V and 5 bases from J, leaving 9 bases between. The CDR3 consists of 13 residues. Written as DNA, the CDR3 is TGTGCCAGCAGTCAGGACTATACCGGGGAGCTGTTTTTT. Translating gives CASSQDYTGELFF.